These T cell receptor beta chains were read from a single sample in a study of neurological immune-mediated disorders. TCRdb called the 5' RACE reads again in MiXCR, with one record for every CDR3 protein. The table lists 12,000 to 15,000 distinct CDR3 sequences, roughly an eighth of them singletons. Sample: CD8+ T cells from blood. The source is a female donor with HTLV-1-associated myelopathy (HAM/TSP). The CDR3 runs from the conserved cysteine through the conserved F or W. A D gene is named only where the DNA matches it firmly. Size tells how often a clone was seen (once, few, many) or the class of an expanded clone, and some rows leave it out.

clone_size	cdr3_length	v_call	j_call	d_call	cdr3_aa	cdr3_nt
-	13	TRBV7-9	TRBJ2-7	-	CANSHTEGVEQYF	TGTGCCAACAGCCACACCGAGGGTGTCGAGCAGTACTTC
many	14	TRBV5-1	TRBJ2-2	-	CASIEGWNTGELFF	TGCGCCAGCATTGAGGGCTGGAACACCGGGGAGCTGTTTTTT
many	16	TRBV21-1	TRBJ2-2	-	CASSKARQKNTGELFF	TGTGCCAGCAGCAAAGCCAGACAGAAGAACACCGGGGAGCTGTTTTTT
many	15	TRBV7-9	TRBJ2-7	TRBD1	CASRPRGTGAYEQYF	TGTGCCAGCAGACCACGTGGGACAGGGGCCTACGAGCAGTACTTC
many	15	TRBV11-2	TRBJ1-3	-	CASSLAAGLGNTIYF	TGTGCCAGCAGCTTAGCCGCGGGGCTCGGAAACACCATATATTTT
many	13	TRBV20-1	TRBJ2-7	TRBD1	CSASDREPYEQYF	TGCAGTGCTAGCGACAGGGAACCGTACGAGCAGTACTTC
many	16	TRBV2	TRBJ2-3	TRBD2	CASSDVAGKSTDTQYF	TGTGCCAGCAGTGATGTAGCGGGGAAATCCACAGATACGCAGTATTTT
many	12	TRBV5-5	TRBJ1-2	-	CASSLMAEGYTF	TGTGCCAGCAGCTTGATGGCGGAAGGCTACACCTTC
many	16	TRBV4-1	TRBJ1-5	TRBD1	CASSQEGQYSNQPQHF	TGCGCCAGCAGCCAAGAGGGACAGTATAGCAATCAGCCCCAGCATTTT
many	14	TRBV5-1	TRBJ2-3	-	CASSGSGSTDTQYF	TGCGCCAGCAGCGGTTCGGGATCGACAGATACGCAGTATTTT
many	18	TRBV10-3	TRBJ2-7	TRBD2	CAISESGTLAGGLYEQYF	TGTGCCATCAGTGAGTCGGGAACTTTAGCGGGAGGTCTCTACGAGCAGTACTTC
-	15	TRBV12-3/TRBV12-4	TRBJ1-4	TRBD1	CASRDRDSQNEKLFF	TGTGCCAGCAGAGATAGGGACAGCCAGAATGAAAAACTGTTTTTT
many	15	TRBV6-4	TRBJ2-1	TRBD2	CASSDSLGGGDEQFF	TGTGCCAGCAGTGACTCGCTGGGCGGGGGGGACGAGCAGTTCTTC
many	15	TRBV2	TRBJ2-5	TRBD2	CASKEVPGLAETQYF	TGTGCCAGCAAGGAAGTCCCGGGACTAGCGGAGACCCAGTACTTC
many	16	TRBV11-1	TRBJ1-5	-	CASSPPRVEIDQPQHF	TGTGCCAGCAGCCCACCCCGCGTTGAAATTGATCAGCCCCAGCATTTT
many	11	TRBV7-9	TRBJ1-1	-	CASMLGAEAFF	TGTGCCAGCATGCTGGGGGCTGAAGCTTTCTTT
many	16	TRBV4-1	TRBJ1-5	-	CASSQALPLSNQPQHF	TGCGCCAGCAGCCAAGCGCTCCCACTTAGCAATCAGCCCCAGCATTTT
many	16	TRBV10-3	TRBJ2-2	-	CAISETDATNTGELFF	TGTGCCATCAGTGAGACGGACGCTACGAACACCGGGGAGCTGTTTTTT
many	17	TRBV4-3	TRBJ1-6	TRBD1	CASSQDIVGQYNSPLHF	TGCGCCAGCAGCCAAGACATCGTGGGACAGTATAATTCACCCCTCCACTTT
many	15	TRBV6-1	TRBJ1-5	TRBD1	CASTEPGTGGQPQHF	TGTGCCAGCACCGAACCAGGGACAGGGGGACAGCCCCAGCATTTT
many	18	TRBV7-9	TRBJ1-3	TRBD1	CASSSTWTGTSRGNTIYF	TGTGCCAGCAGCTCCACCTGGACAGGGACCTCCCGCGGAAACACCATATATTTT
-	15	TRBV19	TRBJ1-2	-	CASSSPGGAEYGYTF	TGTGCCAGTAGCTCACCCGGGGGCGCAGAGTATGGCTACACCTTC
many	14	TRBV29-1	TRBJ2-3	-	CSAWTPPGTDTQYF	TGCAGCGCCTGGACCCCTCCGGGCACAGATACGCAGTATTTT
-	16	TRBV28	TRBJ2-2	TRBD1	CANSFLGTDYGGELFF	TGTGCCAACAGTTTCCTCGGGACAGATTATGGCGGGGAGCTGTTTTTT
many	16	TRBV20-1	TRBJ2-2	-	CSARDREGGNTGELFF	TGCAGTGCTAGAGATCGCGAGGGGGGGAACACCGGGGAGCTGTTTTTT
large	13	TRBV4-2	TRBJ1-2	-	CASSQEYQGQNTF	TGTGCCAGCAGCCAAGAGTACCAGGGTCAAAACACCTTC
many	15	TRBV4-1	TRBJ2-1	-	CASSQAVGHYNEQFF	TGCGCCAGCAGCCAAGCGGTGGGACATTACAATGAGCAGTTCTTC
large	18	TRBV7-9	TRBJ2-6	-	CALPQEGTVASGANVLTF	TGTGCCCTCCCCCAAGAGGGGACGGTCGCCTCTGGGGCCAACGTCCTGACTTTC
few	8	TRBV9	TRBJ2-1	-	CASSVLPF	TGTGCCAGCAGCGTTCTTCCTTTC
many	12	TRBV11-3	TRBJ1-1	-	CASSLGETEAFF	TGTGCCAGCAGCTTAGGGGAGACTGAAGCTTTCTTT
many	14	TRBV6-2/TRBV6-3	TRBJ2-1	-	CASSYHYRGGGEFF	TGTGCCAGCAGCTACCACTACAGGGGAGGGGGGGAGTTCTTC
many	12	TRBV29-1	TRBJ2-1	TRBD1	CSAGQGINEQFF	TGCAGCGCCGGACAGGGGATCAATGAGCAGTTCTTC
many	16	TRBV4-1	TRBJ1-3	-	CASSQGYQGTGNTIYF	TGCGCCAGCAGCCAAGGGTACCAGGGAACTGGAAACACCATATATTTT
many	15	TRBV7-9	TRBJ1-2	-	CASSLVGWARTGYTF	TGTGCCAGCAGCTTAGTTGGCTGGGCACGGACTGGCTACACCTTC
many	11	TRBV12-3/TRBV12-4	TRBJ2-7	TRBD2	CASSWGLEQYF	TGTGCCAGCAGTTGGGGACTAGAGCAGTACTTC
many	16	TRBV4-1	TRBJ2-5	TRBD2	CASSQEIAGVQETQYF	TGCGCCAGCAGCCAGGAAATAGCGGGGGTACAAGAGACCCAGTACTTC
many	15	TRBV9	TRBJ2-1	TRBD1	CASSVGQGLGNEQFF	TGTGCCAGCAGCGTAGGACAGGGATTAGGAAATGAGCAGTTCTTC
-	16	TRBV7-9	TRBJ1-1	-	CASSLSRVSMNTEAFF	TGTGCCAGCAGCCTTTCCCGTGTGAGCATGAACACTGAAGCTTTCTTT
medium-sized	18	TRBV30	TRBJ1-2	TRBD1	CASEGLRDRGPANYGYTF	TGTGCCTCAGAGGGGTTGCGGGACAGGGGGCCTGCTAACTATGGCTACACCTTC
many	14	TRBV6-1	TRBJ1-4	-	CASSEGREGEKLFF	TGTGCCAGCAGTGAAGGCAGGGAAGGTGAAAAACTGTTTTTT
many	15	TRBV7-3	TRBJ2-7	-	CASSLFVGVNYEQYF	TGTGCCAGCAGCTTATTCGTGGGAGTCAACTACGAGCAGTACTTC
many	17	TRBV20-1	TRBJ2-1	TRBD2	CSARSLWGLSKSNEQFF	TGCAGTGCTAGATCTCTCTGGGGACTATCGAAGAGTAATGAGCAGTTCTTC
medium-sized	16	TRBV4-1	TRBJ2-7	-	CASSQKPGSNSYEQYF	TGCGCCAGCAGCCAAAAACCCGGGTCCAACTCCTACGAGCAGTACTTC
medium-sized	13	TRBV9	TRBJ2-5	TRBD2	CASRPGEGETQYF	TGTGCCAGCCGCCCCGGGGAGGGAGAGACCCAGTACTTC
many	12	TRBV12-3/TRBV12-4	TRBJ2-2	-	CASSSNTGELFF	TGTGCCAGCAGCTCGAACACCGGGGAGCTGTTTTTT
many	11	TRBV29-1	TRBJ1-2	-	CSVVTLYGYTF	TGCAGCGTTGTGACACTTTATGGCTACACCTTC
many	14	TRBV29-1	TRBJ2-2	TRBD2	CSVGSGRTTGELFF	TGCAGCGTTGGAAGCGGGAGAACCACCGGGGAGCTGTTTTTT
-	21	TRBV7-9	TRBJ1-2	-	CASSFYICSADPRAPFYGYTF	-
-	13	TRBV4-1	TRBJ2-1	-	CASSQGPSNEQFF	TGCGCCAGCAGCCAAGGCCCGTCCAATGAGCAGTTCTTC
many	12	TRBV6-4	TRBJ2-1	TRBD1	CASSQGQGPQFF	TGTGCCAGCAGCCAGGGACAGGGGCCTCAGTTCTTC
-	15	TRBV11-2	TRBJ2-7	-	CASSPDTLNSYEQYF	TGTGCCAGCAGCCCCGACACATTAAACTCCTACGAGCAGTACTTC
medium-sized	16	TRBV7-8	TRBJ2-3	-	CASSLGVGVSTDTQYF	TGTGCCAGCAGCTTGGGGGTGGGGGTGAGCACAGATACGCAGTATTTT
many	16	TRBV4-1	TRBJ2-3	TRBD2	CASSQDLTSGSYTQYF	TGCGCCAGCAGCCAAGATTTGACTAGCGGGAGCTATACGCAGTATTTT
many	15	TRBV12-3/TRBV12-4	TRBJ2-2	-	CASSLRDGNTGELFF	TGTGCCAGCAGCCTGCGGGACGGGAACACCGGGGAGCTGTTTTTT
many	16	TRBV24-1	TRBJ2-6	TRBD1	CATSTDRGRGANVLTF	TGTGCCACCAGTACGGACAGGGGACGTGGGGCCAACGTCCTGACTTTC
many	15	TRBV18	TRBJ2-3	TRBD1	CASSPTGVGTDTQYF	TGTGCCAGCTCACCCACAGGGGTCGGCACAGATACGCAGTATTTT
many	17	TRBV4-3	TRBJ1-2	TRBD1	CASSQANRRQGAGGYTF	TGCGCCAGCAGCCAGGCCAACCGGAGACAGGGGGCGGGTGGCTACACCTTC